This T cell receptor beta chain was retrieved from a study of cytomegalovirus exposure and HLA in healthy donors. Here immunoSEQ multiplex PCR was the method, and the copy in TCRdb shows in-frame clones only, minus some. Here the sample spans 250,000 to 350,000 clones, around nine tenths being singletons. The CDR3 spans 15 residues. Looked up from germline, CDR1 is SGHRS and CDR2 is YFSETQ. The V gene end was trimmed by 2 bases and the J gene end by 1 base; junction bases not matched to a gene: 3. The rearrangement joins TRBV5-1 to TRBJ2-5; 9 bases align to TRBD1. Sequenced input: PBMCs. The TCR originated in a woman under 30 in good health and CMV-seronegative. The CDR3 sequence: CASSFPTGGQETQYF. CDR3 in DNA: TGCGCCAGCAGCTTTCCGACAGGGGGCCAAGAGACCCAGTACTTC.